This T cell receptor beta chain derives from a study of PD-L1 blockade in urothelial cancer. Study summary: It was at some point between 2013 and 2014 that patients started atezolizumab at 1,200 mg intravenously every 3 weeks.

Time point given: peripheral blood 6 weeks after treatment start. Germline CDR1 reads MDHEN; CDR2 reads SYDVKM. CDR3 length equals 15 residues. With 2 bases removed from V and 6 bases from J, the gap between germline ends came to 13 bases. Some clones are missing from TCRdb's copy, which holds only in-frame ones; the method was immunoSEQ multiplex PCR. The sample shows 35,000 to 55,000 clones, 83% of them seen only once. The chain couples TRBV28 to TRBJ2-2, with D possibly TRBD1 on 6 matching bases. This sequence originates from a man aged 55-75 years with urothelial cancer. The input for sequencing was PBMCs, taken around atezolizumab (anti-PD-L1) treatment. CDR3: CASSLLQGAPGELFF. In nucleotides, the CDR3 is TGTGCCAGCAGTTTACTACAGGGAGCCCCCGGGGAGCTGTTTTTT.